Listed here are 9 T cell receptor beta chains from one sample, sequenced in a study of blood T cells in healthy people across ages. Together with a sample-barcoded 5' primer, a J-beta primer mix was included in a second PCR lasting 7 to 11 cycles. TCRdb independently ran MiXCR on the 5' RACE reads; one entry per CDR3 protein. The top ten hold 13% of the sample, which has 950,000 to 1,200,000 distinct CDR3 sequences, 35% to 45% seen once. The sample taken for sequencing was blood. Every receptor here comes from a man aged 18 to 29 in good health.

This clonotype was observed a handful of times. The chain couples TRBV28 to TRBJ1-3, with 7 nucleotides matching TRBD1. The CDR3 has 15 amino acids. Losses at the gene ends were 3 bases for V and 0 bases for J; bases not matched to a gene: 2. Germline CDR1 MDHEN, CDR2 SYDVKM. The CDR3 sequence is CASSLAGGSGNTIYF. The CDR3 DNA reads TGTGCCAGCAGTTTGGCAGGGGGCTCTGGAAACACCATATATTTT.

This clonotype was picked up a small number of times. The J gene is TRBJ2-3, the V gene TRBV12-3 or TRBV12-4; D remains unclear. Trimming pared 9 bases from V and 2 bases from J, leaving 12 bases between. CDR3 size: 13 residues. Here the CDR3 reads CASSRVATDTQYF. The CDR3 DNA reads TGTGCCAGTTCCAGAGTGGCCACAGATACGCAGTATTTT.

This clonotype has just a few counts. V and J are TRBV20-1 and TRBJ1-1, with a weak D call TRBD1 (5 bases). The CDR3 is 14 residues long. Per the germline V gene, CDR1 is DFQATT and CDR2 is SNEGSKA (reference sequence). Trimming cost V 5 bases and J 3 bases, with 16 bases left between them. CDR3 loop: CSAGEQGPDTEAFF. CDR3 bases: TGCAGTGCTGGGGAGCAGGGTCCGGACACTGAAGCTTTCTTT.

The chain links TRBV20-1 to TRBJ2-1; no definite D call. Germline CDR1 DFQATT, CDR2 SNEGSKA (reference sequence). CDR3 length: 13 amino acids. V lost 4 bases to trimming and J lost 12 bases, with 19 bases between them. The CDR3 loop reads CSAKRAAPSGQFF. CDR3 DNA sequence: TGCAGTGCTAAGCGAGCAGCTCCATCTGGGCAGTTCTTC.

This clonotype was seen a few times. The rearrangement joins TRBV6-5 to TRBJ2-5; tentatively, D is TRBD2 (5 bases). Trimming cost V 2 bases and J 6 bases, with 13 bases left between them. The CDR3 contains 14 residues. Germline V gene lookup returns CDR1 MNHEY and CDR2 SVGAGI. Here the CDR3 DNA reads TGTGCCAGCAGTTACGGCTGGAGGTCAAAGACCCAGTACTTC. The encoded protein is CASSYGWRSKTQYF.

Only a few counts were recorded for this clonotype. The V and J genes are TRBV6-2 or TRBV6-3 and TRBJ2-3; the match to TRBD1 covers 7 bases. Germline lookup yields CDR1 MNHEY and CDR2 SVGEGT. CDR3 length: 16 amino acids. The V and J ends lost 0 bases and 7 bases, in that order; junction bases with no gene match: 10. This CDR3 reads CASSYSKDRPPNTQYF. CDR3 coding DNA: TGTGCCAGCAGTTACTCGAAGGACAGGCCGCCGAATACGCAGTATTTT.

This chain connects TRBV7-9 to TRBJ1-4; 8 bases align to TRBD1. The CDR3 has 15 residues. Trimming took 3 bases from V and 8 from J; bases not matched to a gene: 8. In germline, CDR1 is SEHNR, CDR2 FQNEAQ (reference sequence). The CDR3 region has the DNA TGTGCCAGCAGCTTTGGAACAGGGGGAGAAGAAAAACTGTTTTTT. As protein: CASSFGTGGEEKLFF.

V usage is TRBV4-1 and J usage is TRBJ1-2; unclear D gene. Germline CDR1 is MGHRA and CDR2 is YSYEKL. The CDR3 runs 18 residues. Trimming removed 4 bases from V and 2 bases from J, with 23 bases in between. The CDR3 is CASSRDTKPGVSNYGYTF. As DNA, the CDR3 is TGCGCCAGCAGCCGCGACACCAAACCCGGGGTATCGAACTATGGCTACACCTTC.

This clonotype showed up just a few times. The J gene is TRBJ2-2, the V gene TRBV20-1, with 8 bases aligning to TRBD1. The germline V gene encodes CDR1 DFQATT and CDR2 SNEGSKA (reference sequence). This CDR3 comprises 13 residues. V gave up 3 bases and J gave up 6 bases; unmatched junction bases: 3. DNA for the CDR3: TGCAGTGCTAGTACAGGGGGGTCCGGGGAGCTGTTTTTT. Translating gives CSASTGGSGELFF.